Described below is a single T cell receptor (beta chain) sequence and its context. The sequenced template was cDNA made from the entire isolated RNA. Sequencing used immunoSEQ multiplex PCR; TCRdb keeps in-frame clones, though not all of them. The sample yields 300,000 to 350,000 clones, roughly 8% seen once. The sample is drawn from a study of beta chain features in type 1 diabetes. V was cut by 5 bases and J by 3 bases, with 10 bases left in between. The CDR3 runs 13 residues. Per germline, CDR1 MDHEN and CDR2 SYDVKM. Sorted cells reached over 95% purity in every population. The sequence came from a woman aged 18 to 35 in good health. J is TRBJ1-2 and V is TRBV28; D is unclear. Sequencing was performed on central memory CD4+ T cells from blood. The CDR3, as DNA: TGTGCCAGCAGTCCGGCATGGCACTATGGCTACACCTTC. Translation: CASSPAWHYGYTF.